The 9 T cell receptor beta chains presented below share a single source sample, sequenced in a study of cytomegalovirus exposure and HLA in healthy donors. The primer mix had 60 Vbeta and 13 Jbeta primers. Method: immunoSEQ multiplex PCR; TCRdb's copy keeps in-frame clones and lacks some. This table has 85,000 to 95,000 clones, 74% appearing once. Sequenced: PBMCs. These receptors all stem from a man aged 25 to 45 in good health and CMV-seropositive.

The V gene is TRBV2, the J gene TRBJ2-7; TRBD1 is a possible D gene (6 bases). The length of the CDR3 is 13 residues. The germline V gene encodes CDR1 SNHLY and CDR2 FYNNEI. V shed 4 bases and J shed 2 bases, with 9 bases lying between them. The CDR3 DNA reads as TGTGCCAGCAGTGGGCAGGGGCCCTACGAGCAGTACTTC. Its protein product is CASSGQGPYEQYF.

V usage is TRBV28 and J usage is TRBJ2-7, with TRBD1 matching over 9 bases. The CDR3 extends over 16 amino acids. With 5 bases clipped from V and 2 bases from J, the junction kept 10 bases outside the gene matches. The germline gives CDR1 MDHEN, CDR2 SYDVKM. Here the CDR3 DNA reads TGTGCCAGCAGTCGCCAACAGGGGGCCGGTACCTACGAGCAGTACTTC. It translates to CASSRQQGAGTYEQYF. Using reference TRBV28 and TRBJ2-7 for the parts outside the CDR3, the full variable domain is DVKVTQSSRYLVKRTGEKVFLECVQDMDHENMFWYRQDPGLGLRLIYFSYDVKMKEKGDIPEGYSVSREKKERFSLILESASTNQTSMYLCASSRQQGAGTYEQYFGPGTRLTVT.

The rearrangement links TRBV6-1 to TRBJ1-3, with D uncertain. CDR1 is MNHNS and CDR2 is SASEGT in the germline V gene. The CDR3 is 14 residues long. The V gene lost 5 bases and the J gene lost 3 bases, with 11 bases spanning the gap. The DNA for the CDR3 is TGTGCCAGCAGTCTTCTAGGAGGTGGAAACACCATATATTTT. Translating gives CASSLLGGGNTIYF.

This clone was observed once. The J gene is TRBJ2-3, the V gene TRBV29-1; a weak D match, TRBD2 (6 bases). The CDR3 contains 13 residues. Per germline, CDR1 SQVTM and CDR2 ANQGSEA. Trimming cost V 7 bases and J 0 bases, with 11 bases left between them. CDR3 loop: CSGGSGSTDTQYF. As DNA, the CDR3 is TGCAGCGGGGGCAGCGGGAGCACAGATACGCAGTATTTT.

The V and J genes are TRBV4-3 and TRBJ2-5; TRBD2 matches 11 bases. This CDR3 is 14 amino acids long. V shed 4 bases and J 3 bases; nucleotides not matched to a gene: 1. The germline V gene encodes CDR1 LGHNA and CDR2 YSLEER. The CDR3 DNA follows: TGCGCCAGCAGCCTAGCGGGAGGGAAAGAGACCCAGTACTTC. Translating gives CASSLAGGKETQYF.

In regard to this clone: One end of the junction is discordant with germline, which a read error may explain. The chain carries TRBV5-6 and TRBJ1-5; D is perhaps TRBD1 (5 bases). The CDR3 is 15 amino acids. Germline V gene lookup returns CDR1 SGHDT and CDR2 YYEEEE. CDR3 amino acids: CASSSAGGSNQPQNF. CDR3 coding DNA: TGTGCCAGCAGCTCGGCGGGGGGTAGCAATCAGCCCCAGAATTTT.

The genes are TRBV2 and TRBJ2-3; TRBD2 aligns across 8 bases. J was trimmed by 6 bases and V by 2 bases; bases with no gene match: 7. Per the germline V gene, CDR1 is SNHLY and CDR2 is FYNNEI. This CDR3 has 15 residues. This CDR3 reads CASSEIPSGWDTQYF. The CDR3, as DNA: TGTGCCAGCAGTGAAATTCCTAGCGGGTGGGATACGCAGTATTTT.

The J gene is TRBJ1-5, the V gene TRBV7-2; D uncertain. Germline V gives CDR1 SGHTA, CDR2 FQGNSA. The V end lost 0 bases, the J end lost 7 bases, and 13 bases lay between the germline ends. The CDR3 totals 15 residues. The CDR3 coding sequence is TGTGCCAGCAGCTTAGCGATCGTCGGCGGACAGCCCCAGCATTTT. Amino acids: CASSLAIVGGQPQHF.

The chain joins TRBV7-9 to TRBJ1-3, with D perhaps TRBD1 (5 bases). This CDR3 region has 16 residues. CDR1 and CDR2 (germline): SEHNR, FQNEAQ (reference sequence). V lost 5 bases and J lost 0, with 14 bases in between. CDR3 bases: TGTGCCAGCAGCCCCCACGCAGGGAACTCTGGAAACACCATATATTTT. The encoded protein is CASSPHAGNSGNTIYF.